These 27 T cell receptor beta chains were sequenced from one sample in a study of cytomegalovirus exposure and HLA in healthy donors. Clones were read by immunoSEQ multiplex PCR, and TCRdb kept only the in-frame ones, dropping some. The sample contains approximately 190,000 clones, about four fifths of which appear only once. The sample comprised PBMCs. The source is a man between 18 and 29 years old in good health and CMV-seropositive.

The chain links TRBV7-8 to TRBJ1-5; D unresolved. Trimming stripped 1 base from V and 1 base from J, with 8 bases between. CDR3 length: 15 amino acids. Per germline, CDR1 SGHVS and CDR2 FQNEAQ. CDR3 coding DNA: TGTGCCAGCAGCTTAGGAGGAAAAAGCAATCAGCCCCAGCATTTT. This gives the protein CASSLGGKSNQPQHF.

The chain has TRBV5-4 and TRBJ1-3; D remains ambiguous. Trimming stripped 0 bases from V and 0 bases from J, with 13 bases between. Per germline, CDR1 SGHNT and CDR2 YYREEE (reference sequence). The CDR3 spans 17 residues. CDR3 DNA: TGTGCCAGCAGCTTGGCCCCCGGGATCGGCTCTGGAAACACCATATATTTT. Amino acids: CASSLAPGIGSGNTIYF.

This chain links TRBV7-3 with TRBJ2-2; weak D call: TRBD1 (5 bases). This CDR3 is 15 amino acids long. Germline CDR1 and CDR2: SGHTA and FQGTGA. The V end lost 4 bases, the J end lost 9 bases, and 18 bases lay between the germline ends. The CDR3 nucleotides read TGTGCCAGCAGCTCCCCCACAGGCCGTGCCCGGGAGCTGTTTTTT. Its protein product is CASSSPTGRARELFF.

The CDR3 sequence: CASRDRTGGYYGYTF. Written as DNA, the CDR3 is TGTGCCAGCAGGGATCGGACAGGGGGGTACTATGGCTACACCTTC. The chain links TRBV2 to TRBJ1-2; TRBD1 agrees at 10 bases. V lost 6 bases to trimming and J lost 3 bases; unmatched junction nucleotides: 7. CDR1 and CDR2 from the germline V gene are SNHLY and FYNNEI. This CDR3 has 15 amino acids.

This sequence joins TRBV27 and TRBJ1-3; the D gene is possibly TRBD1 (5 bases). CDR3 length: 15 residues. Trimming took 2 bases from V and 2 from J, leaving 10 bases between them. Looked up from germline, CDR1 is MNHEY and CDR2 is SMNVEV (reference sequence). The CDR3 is CASSLAREAGNTIYF. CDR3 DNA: TGTGCCAGCAGTTTAGCCAGGGAGGCTGGAAACACCATATATTTT.

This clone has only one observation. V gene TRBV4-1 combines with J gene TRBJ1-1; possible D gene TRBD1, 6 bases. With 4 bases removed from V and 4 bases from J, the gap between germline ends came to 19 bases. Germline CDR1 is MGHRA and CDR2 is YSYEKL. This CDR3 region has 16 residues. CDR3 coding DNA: TGCGCCAGCAGCCGGGGGGGGCAGAACCTTCTCACTGAAGCTTTCTTT. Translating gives CASSRGGQNLLTEAFF.

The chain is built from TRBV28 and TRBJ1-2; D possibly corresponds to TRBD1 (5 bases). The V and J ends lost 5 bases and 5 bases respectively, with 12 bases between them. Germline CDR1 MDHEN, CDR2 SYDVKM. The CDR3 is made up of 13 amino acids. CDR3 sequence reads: CASSAIDRYGYTF. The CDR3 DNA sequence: TGTGCCAGCAGTGCTATAGACAGATATGGCTACACCTTC.

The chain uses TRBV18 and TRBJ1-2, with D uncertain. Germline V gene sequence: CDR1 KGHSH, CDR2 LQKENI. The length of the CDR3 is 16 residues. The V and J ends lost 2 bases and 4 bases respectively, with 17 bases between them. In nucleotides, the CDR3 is TGTGCCAGCTCACCAGATAGCACACGGCGAGCCTATGGCTACACCTTC. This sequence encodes CASSPDSTRRAYGYTF.

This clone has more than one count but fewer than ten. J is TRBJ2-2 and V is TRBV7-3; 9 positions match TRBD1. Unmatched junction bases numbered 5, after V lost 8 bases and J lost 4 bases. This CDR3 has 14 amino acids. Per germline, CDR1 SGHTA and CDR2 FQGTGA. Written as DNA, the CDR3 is TGTGCCAGCGGGGGACAGGGTGGCACCGGGGAGCTGTTTTTT. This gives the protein CASGGQGGTGELFF.

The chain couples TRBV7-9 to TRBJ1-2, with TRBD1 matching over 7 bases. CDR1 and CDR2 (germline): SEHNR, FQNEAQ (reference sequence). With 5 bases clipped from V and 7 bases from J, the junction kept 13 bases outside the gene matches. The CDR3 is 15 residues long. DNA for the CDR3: TGTGCCAGCAGCAACCCAGAACAGGGGTTGAGTGGCTACACCTTC. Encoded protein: CASSNPEQGLSGYTF.

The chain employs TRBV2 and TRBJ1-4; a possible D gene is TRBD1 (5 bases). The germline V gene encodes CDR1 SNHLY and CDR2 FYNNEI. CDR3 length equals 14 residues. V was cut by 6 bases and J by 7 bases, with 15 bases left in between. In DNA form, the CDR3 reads TGTGCCAGCAGGTCGGGGGGGGTGAGTGAAAAACTGTTTTTT. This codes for CASRSGGVSEKLFF.

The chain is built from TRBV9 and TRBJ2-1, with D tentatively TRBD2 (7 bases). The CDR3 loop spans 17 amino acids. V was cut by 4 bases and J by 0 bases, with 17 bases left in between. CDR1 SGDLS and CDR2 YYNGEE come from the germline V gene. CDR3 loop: CASSPQGGGGSYNEQFF. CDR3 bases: TGTGCCAGCAGCCCCCAAGGGGGAGGGGGCTCCTACAATGAGCAGTTCTTC.

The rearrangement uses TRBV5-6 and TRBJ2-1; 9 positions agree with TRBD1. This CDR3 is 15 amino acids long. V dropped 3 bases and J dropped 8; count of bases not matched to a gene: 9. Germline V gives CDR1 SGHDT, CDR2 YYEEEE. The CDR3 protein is CASSYRDRVSDEQFF. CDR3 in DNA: TGTGCCAGCAGCTACCGGGACAGGGTCAGTGATGAGCAGTTCTTC.

The CDR3 coding sequence is TGTGCCATCAACCAGGGAAGAGAGTATGGCTACACCTTC. Its translation is CAINQGREYGYTF. The gene calls are TRBV10-3 and TRBJ1-2; weak D call: TRBD1 (5 bases). The CDR3 sequence is 13 residues long. Trimming removed 7 bases from V and 5 bases from J, with 14 bases in between. Germline V CDR1 and CDR2: ENHRY, SYGVKD.

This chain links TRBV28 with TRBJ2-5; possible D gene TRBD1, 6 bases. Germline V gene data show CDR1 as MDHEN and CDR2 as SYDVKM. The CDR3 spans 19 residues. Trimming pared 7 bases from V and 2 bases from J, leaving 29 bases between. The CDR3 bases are TGTGCCAGCACCTCTCCCTCCCGGCAGGGGATAGCCCTACAAGAGACCCAGTACTTC. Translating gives CASTSPSRQGIALQETQYF. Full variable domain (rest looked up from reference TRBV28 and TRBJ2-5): DVKVTQSSRYLVKRTGEKVFLECVQDMDHENMFWYRQDPGLGLRLIYFSYDVKMKEKGDIPEGYSVSREKKERFSLILESASTNQTSMYLCASTSPSRQGIALQETQYFGPGTRLLVL.

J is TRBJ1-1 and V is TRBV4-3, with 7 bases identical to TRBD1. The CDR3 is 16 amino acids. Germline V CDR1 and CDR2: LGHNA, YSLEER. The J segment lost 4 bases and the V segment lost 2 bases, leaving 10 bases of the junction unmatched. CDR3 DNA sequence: TGCGCCAGCAGCCAACCAAGGGGGCGCGGGATCACTGAAGCTTTCTTT. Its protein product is CASSQPRGRGITEAFF.

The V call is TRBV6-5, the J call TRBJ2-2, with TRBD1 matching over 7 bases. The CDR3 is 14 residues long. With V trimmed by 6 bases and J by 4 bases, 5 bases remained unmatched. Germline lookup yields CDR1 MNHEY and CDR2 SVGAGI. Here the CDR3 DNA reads TGTGCCAGCAGGGGGGACAGACCCACCGGGGAGCTGTTTTTT. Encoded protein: CASRGDRPTGELFF.

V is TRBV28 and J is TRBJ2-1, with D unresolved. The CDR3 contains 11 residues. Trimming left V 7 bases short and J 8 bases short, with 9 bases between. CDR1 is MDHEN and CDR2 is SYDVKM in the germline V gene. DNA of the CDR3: TGTGCCAGCAATGGCGACTATGAGCAGTTCTTC. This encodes CASNGDYEQFF.

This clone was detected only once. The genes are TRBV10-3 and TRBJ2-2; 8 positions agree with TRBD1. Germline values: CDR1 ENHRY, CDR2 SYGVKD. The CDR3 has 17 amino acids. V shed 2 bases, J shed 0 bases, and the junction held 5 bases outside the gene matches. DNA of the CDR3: TGTGCCATCAGTGAGACTCAGGGGGCATCGAACACCGGGGAGCTGTTTTTT. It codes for CAISETQGASNTGELFF.

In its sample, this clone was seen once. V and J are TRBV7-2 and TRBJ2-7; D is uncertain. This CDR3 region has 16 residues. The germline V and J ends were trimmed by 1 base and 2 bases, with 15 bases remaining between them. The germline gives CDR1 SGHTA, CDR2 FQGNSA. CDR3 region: CASSLGPLTTAYEQYF. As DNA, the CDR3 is TGTGCCAGCAGCTTAGGTCCCCTAACCACGGCCTACGAGCAGTACTTC.

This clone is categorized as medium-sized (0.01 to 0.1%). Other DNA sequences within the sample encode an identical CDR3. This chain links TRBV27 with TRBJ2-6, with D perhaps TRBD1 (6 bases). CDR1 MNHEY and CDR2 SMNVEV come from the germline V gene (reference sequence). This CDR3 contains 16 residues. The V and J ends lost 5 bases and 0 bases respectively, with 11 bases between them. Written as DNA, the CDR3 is TGTGCCAGCAGTCTCACAGGGTTCTCTGGGGCCAACGTCCTGACTTTC. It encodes CASSLTGFSGANVLTF.

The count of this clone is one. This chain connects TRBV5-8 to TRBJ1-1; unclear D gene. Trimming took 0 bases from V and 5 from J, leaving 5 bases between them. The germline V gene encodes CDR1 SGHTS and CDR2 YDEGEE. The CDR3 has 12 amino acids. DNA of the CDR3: TGTGCCAGCAGCTTGGGGAGGACTGAAGCTTTCTTT. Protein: CASSLGRTEAFF.

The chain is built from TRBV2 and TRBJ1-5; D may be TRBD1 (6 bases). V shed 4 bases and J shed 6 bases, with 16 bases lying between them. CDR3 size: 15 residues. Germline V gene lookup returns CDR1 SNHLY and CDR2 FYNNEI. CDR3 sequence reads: CASSAGTGLVQPQHF. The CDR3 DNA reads TGTGCCAGCAGTGCGGGCACAGGGCTGGTTCAGCCCCAGCATTTT.

Here the CDR3 DNA reads TGTGCCAGCAGCTTGGGACTGTCTACCTCCTACGAGCAGTACTTC. Its protein is CASSLGLSTSYEQYF. The chain links TRBV5-4 to TRBJ2-7; D call uncertain. V lost 0 bases and J 0 bases, leaving 10 bases between the germline ends. The germline gives CDR1 SGHNT, CDR2 YYREEE (reference sequence). This CDR3 spans 15 amino acids.

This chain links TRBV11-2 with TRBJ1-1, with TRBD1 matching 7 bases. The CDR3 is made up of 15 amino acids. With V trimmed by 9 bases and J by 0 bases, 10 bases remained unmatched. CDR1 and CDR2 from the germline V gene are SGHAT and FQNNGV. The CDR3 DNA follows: TGTGCCAGTCTGGGGGACAGTCGACTGAACACTGAAGCTTTCTTT. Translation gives CASLGDSRLNTEAFF.

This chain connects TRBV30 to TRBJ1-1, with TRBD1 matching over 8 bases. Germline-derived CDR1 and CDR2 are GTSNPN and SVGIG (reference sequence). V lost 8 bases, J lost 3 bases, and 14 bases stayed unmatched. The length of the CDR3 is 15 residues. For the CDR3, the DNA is TGTGCCCTGGAGGTGTTGACAGGGGCCTACACTGAAGCTTTCTTT. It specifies CALEVLTGAYTEAFF.

DNA for the CDR3: TGTGCCAGCAGTCCGAGCGGGAGGGCCTACAACAATGAGCAGTTCTTC. This sequence encodes CASSPSGRAYNNEQFF. The chain recombines TRBV27 with TRBJ2-1, with 10 bases fitting TRBD2. Germline loops: CDR1 MNHEY, CDR2 SMNVEV (reference sequence). This CDR3 has 16 residues. V trimming: 5 bases; J trimming: 5 bases; junction bases outside the gene matches: 9.